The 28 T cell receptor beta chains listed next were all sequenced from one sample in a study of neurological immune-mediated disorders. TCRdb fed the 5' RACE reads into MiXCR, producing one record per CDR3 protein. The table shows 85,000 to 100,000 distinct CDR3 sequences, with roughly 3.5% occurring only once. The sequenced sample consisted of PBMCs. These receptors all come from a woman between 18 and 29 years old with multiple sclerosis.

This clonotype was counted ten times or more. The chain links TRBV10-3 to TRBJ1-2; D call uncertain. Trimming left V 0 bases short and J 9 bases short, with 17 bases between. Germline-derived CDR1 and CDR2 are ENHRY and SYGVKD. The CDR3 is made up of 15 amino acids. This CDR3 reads CAISESAWTEESYTF. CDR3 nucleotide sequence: TGTGCCATCAGTGAGTCGGCCTGGACTGAGGAAAGCTACACCTTC.

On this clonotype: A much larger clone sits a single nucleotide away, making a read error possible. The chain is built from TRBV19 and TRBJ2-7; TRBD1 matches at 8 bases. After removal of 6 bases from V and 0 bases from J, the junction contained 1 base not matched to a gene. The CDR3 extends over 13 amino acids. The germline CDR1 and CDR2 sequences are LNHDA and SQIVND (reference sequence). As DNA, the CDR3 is TGTGCCAGTAGACAGGGGGACTCCTACGAGCAGTACTTC. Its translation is CASRQGDSYEQYF.

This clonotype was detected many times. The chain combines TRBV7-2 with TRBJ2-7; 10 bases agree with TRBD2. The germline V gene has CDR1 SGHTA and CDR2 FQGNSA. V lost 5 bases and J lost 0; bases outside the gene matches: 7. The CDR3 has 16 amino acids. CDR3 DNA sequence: TGTGCCAGCAGCCCGAGAGCGGGAGGGAGCTCCTACGAGCAGTACTTC. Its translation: CASSPRAGGSSYEQYF. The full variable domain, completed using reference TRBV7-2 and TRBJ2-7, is GAGVSQSPSNKVTEKGKDVELRCDPISGHTALYWYRQSLGQGLEFLIYFQGNSAPDKSGLPSDRFSAERTGGSVSTLTIQRTQQEDSAVYLCASSPRAGGSSYEQYFGPGTRLTVT.

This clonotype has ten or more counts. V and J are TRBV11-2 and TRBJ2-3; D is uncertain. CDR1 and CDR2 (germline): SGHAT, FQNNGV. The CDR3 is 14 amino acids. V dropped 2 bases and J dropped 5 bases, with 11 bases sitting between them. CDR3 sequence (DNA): TGTGCCAGCAGCTTAACGTCAGGTAGAGATACGCAGTATTTT. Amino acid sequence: CASSLTSGRDTQYF.

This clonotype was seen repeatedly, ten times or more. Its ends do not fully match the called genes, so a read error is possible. CDR3 coding DNA: TGTGCCAGCAGCTTAAACCTCTTC. Protein: CASSLNLF. V and J are TRBV7-9 and TRBJ2-1, with D uncertain. Per the germline V gene, CDR1 is SEHNR and CDR2 is FQNEAQ (reference sequence). This CDR3 region has 8 residues.

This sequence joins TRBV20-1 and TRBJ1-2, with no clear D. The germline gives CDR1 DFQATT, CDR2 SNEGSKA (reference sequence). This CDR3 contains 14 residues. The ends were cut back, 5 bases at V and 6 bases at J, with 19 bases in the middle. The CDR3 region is CSAGRKGLNHGYTF. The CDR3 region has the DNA TGCAGTGCTGGGCGGAAAGGGCTAAACCATGGCTACACCTTC.

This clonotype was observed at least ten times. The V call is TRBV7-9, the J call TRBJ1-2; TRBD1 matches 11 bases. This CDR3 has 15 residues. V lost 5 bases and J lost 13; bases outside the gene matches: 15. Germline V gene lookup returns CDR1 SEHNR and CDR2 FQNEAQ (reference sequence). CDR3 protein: CASSPPYFGTGGRTF. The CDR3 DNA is TGTGCCAGCAGCCCCCCCTACTTCGGGACAGGGGGGCGCACCTTC.

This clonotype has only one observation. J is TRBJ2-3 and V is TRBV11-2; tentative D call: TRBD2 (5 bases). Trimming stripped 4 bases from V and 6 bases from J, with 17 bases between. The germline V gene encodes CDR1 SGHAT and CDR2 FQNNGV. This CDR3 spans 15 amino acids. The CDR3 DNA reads TGTGCCAGCAGCTCGCGGGCCATGTTGGGGGATACGCAGTATTTT. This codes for CASSSRAMLGDTQYF. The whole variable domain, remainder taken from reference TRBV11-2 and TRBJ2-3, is EAGVAQSPRYKIIEKRQSVAFWCNPISGHATLYWYQQILGQGPKLLIQFQNNGVVDDSQLPKDRFSAERLKGVDSTLKIQPAKLEDSAVYLCASSSRAMLGDTQYFGPGTRLTVL.

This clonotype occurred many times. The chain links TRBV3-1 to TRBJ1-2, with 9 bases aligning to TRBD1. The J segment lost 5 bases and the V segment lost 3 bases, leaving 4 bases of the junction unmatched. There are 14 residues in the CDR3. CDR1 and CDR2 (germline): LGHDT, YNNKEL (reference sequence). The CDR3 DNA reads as TGTGCCAGCAGCCAGGGGACAGGGCTGTATGGCTACACCTTC. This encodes CASSQGTGLYGYTF.

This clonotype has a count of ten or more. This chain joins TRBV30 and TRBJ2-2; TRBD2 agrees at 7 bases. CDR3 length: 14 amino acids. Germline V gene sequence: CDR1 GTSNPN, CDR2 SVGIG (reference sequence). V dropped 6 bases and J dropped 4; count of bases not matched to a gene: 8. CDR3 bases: TGTGCCTGTGGGGGGGGAGCAGGCACCGGGGAGCTGTTTTTT. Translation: CACGGGAGTGELFF.

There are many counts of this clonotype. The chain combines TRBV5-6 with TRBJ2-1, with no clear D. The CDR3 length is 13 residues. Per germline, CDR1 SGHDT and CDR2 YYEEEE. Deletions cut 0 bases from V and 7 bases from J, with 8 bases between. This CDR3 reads CASSLGRINEQFF. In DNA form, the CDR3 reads TGTGCCAGCAGCTTGGGGAGAATAAATGAGCAGTTCTTC.

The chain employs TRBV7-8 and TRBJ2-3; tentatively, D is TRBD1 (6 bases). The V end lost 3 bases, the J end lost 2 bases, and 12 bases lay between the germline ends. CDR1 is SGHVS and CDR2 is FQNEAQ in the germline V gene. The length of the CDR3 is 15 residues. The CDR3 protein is CASSFSGAFTDTQYF. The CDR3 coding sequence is TGTGCCAGCAGCTTTTCAGGGGCTTTCACAGATACGCAGTATTTT.

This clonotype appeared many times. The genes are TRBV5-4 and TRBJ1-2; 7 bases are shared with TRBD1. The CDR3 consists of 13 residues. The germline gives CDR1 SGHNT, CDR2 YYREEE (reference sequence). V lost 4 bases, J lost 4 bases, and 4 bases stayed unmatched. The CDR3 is CASSKGGPYGYTF. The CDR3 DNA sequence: TGTGCCAGCAGCAAAGGGGGCCCCTATGGCTACACCTTC. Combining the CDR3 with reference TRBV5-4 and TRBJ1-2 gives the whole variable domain ETGVTQSPTHLIKTRGQQVTLRCSSQSGHNTVSWYQQALGQGPQFIFQYYREEENGRGNFPPRFSGLQFPNYSSELNVNALELDDSALYLCASSKGGPYGYTFGSGTRLTVV.

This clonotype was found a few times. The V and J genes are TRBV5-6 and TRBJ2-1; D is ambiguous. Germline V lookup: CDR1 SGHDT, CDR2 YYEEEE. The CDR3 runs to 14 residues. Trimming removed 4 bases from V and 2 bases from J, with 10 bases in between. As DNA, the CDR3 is TGTGCCAGCAGCCGTGGGCTGACCTACAATGAGCAGTTCTTC. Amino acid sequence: CASSRGLTYNEQFF. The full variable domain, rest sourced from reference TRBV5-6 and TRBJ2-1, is DAGVTQSPTHLIKTRGQQVTLRCSPKSGHDTVSWYQQALGQGPQFIFQYYEEEERQRGNFPDRFSGHQFPNYSSELNVNALLLGDSALYLCASSRGLTYNEQFFGPGTRLTVL.

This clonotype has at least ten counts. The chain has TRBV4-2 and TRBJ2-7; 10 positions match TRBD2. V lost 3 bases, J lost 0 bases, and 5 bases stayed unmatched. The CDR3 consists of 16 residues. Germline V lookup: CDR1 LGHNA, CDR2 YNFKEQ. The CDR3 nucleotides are TGTGCCAGCAGCCAGGTTAGCGGGGGGAGCTCCTACGAGCAGTACTTC. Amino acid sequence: CASSQVSGGSSYEQYF.

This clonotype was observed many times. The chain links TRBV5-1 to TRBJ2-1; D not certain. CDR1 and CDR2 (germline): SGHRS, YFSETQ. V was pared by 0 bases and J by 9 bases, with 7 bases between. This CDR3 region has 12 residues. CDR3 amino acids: CASSLGEGEQFF. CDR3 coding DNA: TGCGCCAGCAGCTTGGGGGAAGGTGAGCAGTTCTTC. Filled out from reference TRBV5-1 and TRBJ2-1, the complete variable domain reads KAGVTQTPRYLIKTRGQQVTLSCSPISGHRSVSWYQQTPGQGLQFLFEYFSETQRNKGNFPGRFSGRQFSNSRSEMNVSTLELGDSALYLCASSLGEGEQFFGPGTRLTVL.

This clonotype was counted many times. The CDR3 here is CASSLGGVRVSGETQYF. The DNA for the CDR3 is TGTGCCAGCAGCTTAGGTGGGGTCAGGGTTTCGGGAGAGACCCAGTACTTC. The chain couples TRBV7-2 to TRBJ2-5; possible D gene TRBD1, 5 bases. Germline CDR1 and CDR2: SGHTA and FQGNSA. V lost 1 base and J lost 4, with 19 bases in between. The CDR3 consists of 17 residues.

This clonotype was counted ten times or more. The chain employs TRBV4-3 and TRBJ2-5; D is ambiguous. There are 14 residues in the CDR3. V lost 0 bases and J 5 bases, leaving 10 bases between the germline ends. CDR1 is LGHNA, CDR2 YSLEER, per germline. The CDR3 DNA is TGCGCCAGCAGCCAAGAGATGCTGGGGGAGACCCAGTACTTC. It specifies CASSQEMLGETQYF.

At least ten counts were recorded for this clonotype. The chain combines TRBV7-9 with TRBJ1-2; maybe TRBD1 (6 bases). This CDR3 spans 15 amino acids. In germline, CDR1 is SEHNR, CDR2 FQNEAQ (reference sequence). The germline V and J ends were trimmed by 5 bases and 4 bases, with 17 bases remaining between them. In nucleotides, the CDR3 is TGTGCCAGCAGCCCATCAGGGGCCGGGGGCTATGGCTACACCTTC. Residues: CASSPSGAGGYGYTF.

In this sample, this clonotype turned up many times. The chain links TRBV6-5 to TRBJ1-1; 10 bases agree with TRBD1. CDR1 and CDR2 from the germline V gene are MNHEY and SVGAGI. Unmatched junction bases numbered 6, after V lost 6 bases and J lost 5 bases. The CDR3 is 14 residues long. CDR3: CASRDRGEVTEAFF. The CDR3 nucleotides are TGTGCCAGCAGGGACAGGGGGGAAGTAACTGAAGCTTTCTTT.

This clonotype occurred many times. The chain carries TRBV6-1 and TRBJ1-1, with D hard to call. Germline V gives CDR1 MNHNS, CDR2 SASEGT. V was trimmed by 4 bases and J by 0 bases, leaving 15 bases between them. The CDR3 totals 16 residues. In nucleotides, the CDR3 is TGTGCCAGCAGTGCCAAGATCTCCAACATGAACACTGAAGCTTTCTTT. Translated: CASSAKISNMNTEAFF.

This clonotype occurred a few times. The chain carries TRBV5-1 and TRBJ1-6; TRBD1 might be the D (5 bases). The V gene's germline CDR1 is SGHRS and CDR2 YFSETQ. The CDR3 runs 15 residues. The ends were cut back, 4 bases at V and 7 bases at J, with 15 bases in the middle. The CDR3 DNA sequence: TGCGCCAGCAGCCAGGAGGGGAAGTCCAATTCACCCCTCCACTTT. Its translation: CASSQEGKSNSPLHF. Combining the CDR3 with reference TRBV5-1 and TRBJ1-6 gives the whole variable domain KAGVTQTPRYLIKTRGQQVTLSCSPISGHRSVSWYQQTPGQGLQFLFEYFSETQRNKGNFPGRFSGRQFSNSRSEMNVSTLELGDSALYLCASSQEGKSNSPLHFGNGTRLTVT.

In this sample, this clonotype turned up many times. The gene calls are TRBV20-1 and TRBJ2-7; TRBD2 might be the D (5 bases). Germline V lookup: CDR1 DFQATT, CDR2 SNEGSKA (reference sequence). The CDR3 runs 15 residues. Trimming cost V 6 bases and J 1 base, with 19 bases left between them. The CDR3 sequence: CSAPGSGRVSYEQYF. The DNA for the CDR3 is TGCAGTGCCCCTGGATCCGGGCGGGTTTCCTACGAGCAGTACTTC.

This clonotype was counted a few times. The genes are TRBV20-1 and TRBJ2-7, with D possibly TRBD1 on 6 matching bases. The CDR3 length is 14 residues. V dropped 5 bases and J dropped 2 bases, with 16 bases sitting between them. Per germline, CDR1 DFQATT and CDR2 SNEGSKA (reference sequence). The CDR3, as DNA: TGCAGTGCTCCGGGACACGGGGTTCCCTACGAGCAGTACTTC. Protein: CSAPGHGVPYEQYF.

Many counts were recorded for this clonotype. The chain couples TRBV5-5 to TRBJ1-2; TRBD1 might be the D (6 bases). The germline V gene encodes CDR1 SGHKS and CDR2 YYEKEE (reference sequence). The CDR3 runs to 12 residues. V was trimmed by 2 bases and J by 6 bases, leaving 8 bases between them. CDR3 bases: TGTGCCAGCAGCTTTTACAGGGATGGCTACACCTTC. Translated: CASSFYRDGYTF.

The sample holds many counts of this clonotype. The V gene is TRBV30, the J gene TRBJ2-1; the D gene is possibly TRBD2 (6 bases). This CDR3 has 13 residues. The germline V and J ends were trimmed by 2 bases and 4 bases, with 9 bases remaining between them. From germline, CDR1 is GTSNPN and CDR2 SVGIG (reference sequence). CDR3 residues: CAWSRDSYNEQFF. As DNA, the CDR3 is TGTGCCTGGAGTAGGGACTCTTACAATGAGCAGTTCTTC.

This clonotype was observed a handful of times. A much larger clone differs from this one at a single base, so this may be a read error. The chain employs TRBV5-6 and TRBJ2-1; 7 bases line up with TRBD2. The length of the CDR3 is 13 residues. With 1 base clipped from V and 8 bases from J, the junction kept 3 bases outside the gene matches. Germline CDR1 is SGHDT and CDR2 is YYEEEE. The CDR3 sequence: CASSLTGGYEQFF. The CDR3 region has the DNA TGTGCCAGCAGCTTGACCGGGGGGTATGAGCAGTTCTTC. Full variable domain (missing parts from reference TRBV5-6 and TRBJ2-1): DAGVTQSPTHLIKTRGQQVTLRCSPKSGHDTVSWYQQALGQGPQFIFQYYEEEERQRGNFPDRFSGHQFPNYSSELNVNALLLGDSALYLCASSLTGGYEQFFGPGTRLTVL.

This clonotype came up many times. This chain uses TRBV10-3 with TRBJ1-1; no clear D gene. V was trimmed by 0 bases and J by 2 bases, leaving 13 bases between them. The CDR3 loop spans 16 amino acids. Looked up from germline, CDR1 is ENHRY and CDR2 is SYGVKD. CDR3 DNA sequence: TGTGCCATCAGTGAGTCGGGTTCACAAGTTAACACTGAAGCTTTCTTT. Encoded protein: CAISESGSQVNTEAFF.